These 25 T cell receptor beta chains share one sample of origin, sequenced in a study of CD8+ T cells in alopecia areata. RNA, once extracted, was reverse transcribed into cDNA for use as the sequencing template. TCRdb's copy holds only in-frame clones and misses some; the assay was immunoSEQ multiplex PCR. The sample has around 120,000 clones, 58% seen once; the top ten hold around 30%. The treatment is: oral pan-JAK inhibitor, 5-10 mg twice daily. Source: CD8+ T cells sorted from blood, taken at week 4, from a patient treated with tofacitinib. The receptor set was obtained from a human donor with alopecia areata.

The J gene is TRBJ2-1, the V gene TRBV27, with TRBD2 matching over 9 bases. The V segment lost 8 bases and the J segment 0 bases; nucleotides outside the gene matches: 8. Germline loops: CDR1 MNHEY, CDR2 SMNVEV (reference sequence). The CDR3 is 16 residues long. The CDR3 loop reads CASLIRGGGSYNEQFF. The CDR3 DNA reads TGTGCCAGCCTAATCCGCGGGGGGGGCTCCTACAATGAGCAGTTCTTC.

In this sample, this clone turned up a few times. The chain couples TRBV7-9 to TRBJ2-6, with D uncertain. This CDR3 contains 16 residues. With 5 bases removed from V and 1 base from J, the gap between germline ends came to 12 bases. Germline V gene sequence: CDR1 SEHNR, CDR2 FQNEAQ (reference sequence). The DNA for the CDR3 is TGTGCCAGCAGCAGTTGGCGGTTGTCTGGGGCCAACGTCCTGACTTTC. It specifies CASSSWRLSGANVLTF.

This clone was counted only a few times. The chain carries TRBV2 and TRBJ2-1; the match to TRBD2 covers 10 bases. The junction had 3 bases not matched to a gene; V was cut back by 4 bases and J by 0 bases. CDR3 length equals 16 residues. Germline CDR1 reads SNHLY; CDR2 reads FYNNEI. CDR3 region: CASSASGGGSYNEQFF. The CDR3 DNA sequence: TGTGCCAGCAGTGCTAGCGGGGGTGGCTCCTACAATGAGCAGTTCTTC.

The chain employs TRBV29-1 and TRBJ2-7, with TRBD1 matching over 10 bases. Germline CDR1 is SQVTM and CDR2 is ANQGSEA. Trimming cost V 0 bases and J 2 bases; bases outside gene matches: 4. The CDR3 runs to 15 residues. CDR3 sequence reads: CSVEDGGTGAYEQYF. CDR3 DNA sequence: TGCAGCGTTGAAGACGGGGGGACAGGGGCCTACGAGCAGTACTTC.

The chain has TRBV28 and TRBJ1-1, with D perhaps matching TRBD1 (6 bases). The germline V gene encodes CDR1 MDHEN and CDR2 SYDVKM. Trimming took off 3 bases at V and 0 bases at J, with 8 bases between the two ends. The CDR3 extends over 14 amino acids. The CDR3 bases are TGTGCCAGCAGTTTGGACAGAGTGAACACTGAAGCTTTCTTT. The encoded protein is CASSLDRVNTEAFF.

V usage is TRBV4-3 and J usage is TRBJ2-5; 10 nucleotides align to TRBD2. The CDR3 spans 15 residues. Trimming at V came to 4 bases and at J to 2 bases, leaving 4 bases not matched to a gene. Germline V CDR1 and CDR2: LGHNA, YSLEER. The CDR3 nucleotides are TGCGCCAGCAGCCTACTAGCGGGGACACAAGAGACCCAGTACTTC. Its translation is CASSLLAGTQETQYF.

This clone came up a few times. This chain links TRBV7-2 with TRBJ2-4, with TRBD2 as a possible D gene (6 bases). Germline V gene data show CDR1 as SGHTA and CDR2 as FQGNSA. This CDR3 is built from 14 residues. V was trimmed by 4 bases and J by 8 bases, leaving 15 bases between them. CDR3 nucleotides: TGTGCCAGCAGCTGGTCAGGAGGGGTGGACATTCAGTACTTC. Translating it yields CASSWSGGVDIQYF.

Comment on this clone: Other DNA sequences in this sample translate to the same CDR3. The rearrangement links TRBV30 to TRBJ1-1; D ambiguous. V lost 0 bases, J lost 2 bases, and 7 bases lay in between. CDR1 and CDR2 from the germline V gene are GTSNPN and SVGIG (reference sequence). CDR3 size: 13 residues. CDR3 sequence (DNA): TGTGCCTGGAGTGTAGAGGGAAACACTGAAGCTTTCTTT. Translation: CAWSVEGNTEAFF.

This clone turned up a few times. This chain joins TRBV7-2 and TRBJ1-2; 7 positions match TRBD1. The CDR3 consists of 15 residues. J lost 2 bases, V lost 3 bases, and 6 bases had no gene match. Germline CDR1 SGHTA, CDR2 FQGNSA. The DNA for the CDR3 is TGTGCCAGCAGCTTTGTCGCGACAGGGAACTATGGCTACACCTTC. As protein: CASSFVATGNYGYTF.

This clone was observed a handful of times. The chain combines TRBV27 with TRBJ2-7; D gene uncertain. The CDR3 contains 13 residues. Between the trimmed V and J ends, which lost 1 base and 4 bases, there was a span of 8 bases. Looked up from germline, CDR1 is MNHEY and CDR2 is SMNVEV (reference sequence). In DNA form, the CDR3 reads TGTGCCAGCAGTTTATTTTGGGGTTACGAGCAGTACTTC. The encoded protein is CASSLFWGYEQYF.

The V and J genes are TRBV27 and TRBJ2-1; 7 positions match TRBD2. CDR3 length: 15 residues. Germline V gene lookup returns CDR1 MNHEY and CDR2 SMNVEV (reference sequence). Trimming cost V 3 bases and J 5 bases; bases outside gene matches: 7. The CDR3 here is CASSLAGLTNNEQFF. The CDR3 DNA sequence: TGTGCCAGCAGTTTGGCGGGACTAACCAACAATGAGCAGTTCTTC.

The chain joins TRBV9 to TRBJ1-5; no definite D call. CDR1 is SGDLS and CDR2 is YYNGEE in the germline V gene. Trimming shortened V by 3 bases and J by 4 bases, and 8 bases separated the two germline ends. This CDR3 region has 13 residues. The CDR3 protein is CASSGHPNQPQHF. CDR3 DNA: TGTGCCAGCAGCGGACATCCGAATCAGCCCCAGCATTTT.

This sequence joins TRBV30 and TRBJ1-6, with no clear D. Trimming took 4 bases from V and 8 from J, leaving 15 bases between them. Germline V gene data show CDR1 as GTSNPN and CDR2 as SVGIG (reference sequence). The CDR3 is made up of 14 amino acids. The CDR3 is CAWNSVREDSPLHF. The CDR3 DNA follows: TGTGCCTGGAATTCGGTTAGAGAGGATTCACCCCTCCACTTT.

In its sample, this clone was seen once. The chain employs TRBV13 and TRBJ2-2; D unclear. Trimming removed 5 bases at V and 4 bases at J, with 8 bases between. CDR1 is PRHDT, CDR2 FYEKMQ, per germline (reference sequence). The CDR3 extends over 13 amino acids. Written as DNA, the CDR3 is TGTGCCAGCAGCCGCTGGGGCACCGGGGAGCTGTTTTTT. Residues: CASSRWGTGELFF.

This clone was seen a few times. The J gene is TRBJ2-7, the V gene TRBV7-3; 8 nucleotides agree with TRBD1. After removal of 6 bases from V and 4 bases from J, the junction contained 11 bases not matched to a gene. CDR3 length: 15 residues. Per the germline V gene, CDR1 is SGHTA and CDR2 is FQGTGA. In DNA, the CDR3 is TGTGCCAGCAGACAAAGGTTCGGACAGGGTTACGAGCAGTACTTC. Translation gives CASRQRFGQGYEQYF.

The rearrangement uses TRBV29-1 and TRBJ1-2; 12 bases fit TRBD1. CDR3 length: 13 residues. J was trimmed by 4 bases and V by 7 bases; bases with no gene match: 4. Germline CDR1 SQVTM, CDR2 ANQGSEA. CDR3 region: CSAKGQGAYGYTF. Here the CDR3 DNA reads TGCAGCGCAAAGGGACAGGGGGCCTATGGCTACACCTTC.

This clone has just a few counts. The chain uses TRBV11-2 and TRBJ2-5; D may correspond to TRBD1 or TRBD2 (6 bases each). Trimming took off 6 bases at V and 9 bases at J, with 11 bases between the two ends. The CDR3 sequence is 11 residues long. CDR1 and CDR2 from the germline V gene are SGHAT and FQNNGV. The CDR3 loop is CASRRRGAQYF. CDR3 in DNA: TGTGCCAGCAGGAGGAGGGGGGCCCAGTACTTC.

V and J are TRBV10-3 and TRBJ2-3; tentative D call: TRBD1 (5 bases). The germline CDR1 and CDR2 sequences are ENHRY and SYGVKD. Deletions cut 6 bases from V and 0 bases from J, with 13 bases between. This CDR3 comprises 15 residues. The CDR3 sequence: CAIRPGSASTDTQYF. CDR3 nucleotide sequence: TGTGCCATCAGGCCAGGGTCAGCTAGCACAGATACGCAGTATTTT.

This clone appeared a few times. This sequence joins TRBV4-3 and TRBJ1-6, with a weak D call TRBD1 (6 bases). V lost 4 bases and J 10 bases, leaving 20 bases between the germline ends. The CDR3 spans 16 residues. CDR1 LGHNA and CDR2 YSLEER come from the germline V gene. This CDR3 is CASSPTPGLTGSPLHF. The CDR3, as DNA: TGCGCCAGCAGCCCGACACCGGGACTCACAGGGTCACCCCTCCACTTT.

The chain joins TRBV30 to TRBJ2-1; 7 bases align to TRBD1. J was trimmed by 13 bases and V by 4 bases; bases with no gene match: 10. CDR1 GTSNPN and CDR2 SVGIG come from the germline V gene (reference sequence). The CDR3 covers 12 residues. In nucleotides, the CDR3 is TGTGCCTGGACCGAGGGGGCAAAGCTACAGTTCTTC. Its protein product is CAWTEGAKLQFF.

This clone ranks as medium-sized. The same CDR3 is also encoded by other DNA sequences in this sample. The chain has TRBV27 and TRBJ1-2, with 8 bases identical to TRBD1. After removal of 2 bases from V and 2 bases from J, the junction contained 10 bases not matched to a gene. CDR3 size: 17 residues. The germline V gene has CDR1 MNHEY and CDR2 SMNVEV (reference sequence). CDR3 in amino acids: CASSLSFRQGANYGYTF. As DNA, the CDR3 is TGTGCCAGCAGTTTAAGTTTCCGGCAGGGGGCAAACTATGGCTACACCTTC.

This clone was seen only a few times. CDR3: CAGRQGGSYGYTF. In DNA form, the CDR3 reads TGTGCCGGGCGACAGGGCGGGAGCTATGGCTACACCTTC. The V call is TRBV30, the J call TRBJ1-2; 7 bases are a match to TRBD1. Germline values: CDR1 GTSNPN, CDR2 SVGIG (reference sequence). The CDR3 consists of 13 residues. V lost 8 bases to trimming and J lost 4 bases; unmatched junction nucleotides: 10.

The chain is built from TRBV4-1 and TRBJ2-1; 12 bases line up with TRBD2. Trimming removed 1 base from V and 9 bases from J; junction bases left unmatched: 7. CDR1 is MGHRA and CDR2 is YSYEKL in the germline V gene. CDR3 length: 16 residues. DNA of the CDR3: TGCGCCAGCAGCCAAGGGGGGACTAGCGGGTTCCCTGAGCAGTTCTTC. Its protein is CASSQGGTSGFPEQFF.

The chain recombines TRBV7-9 with TRBJ2-5; 11 nucleotides agree with TRBD2. The germline V gene encodes CDR1 SEHNR and CDR2 FQNEAQ (reference sequence). Losses at the gene ends were 3 bases for V and 2 bases for J; bases not matched to a gene: 5. The CDR3 is 16 amino acids. The CDR3 nucleotides are TGTGCCAGCAGCTTGACTAGCGGGGCACCTCAAGAGACCCAGTACTTC. This codes for CASSLTSGAPQETQYF.

The V and J genes are TRBV29-1 and TRBJ2-7; tentatively, D is TRBD1 (6 bases). V was pared by 4 bases and J by 0 bases, with 10 bases between. CDR3 size: 13 residues. Germline V gene lookup returns CDR1 SQVTM and CDR2 ANQGSEA. CDR3 amino acids: CSVGDTSSYEQYF. The DNA of the CDR3 is TGCAGCGTTGGGGACACGAGCTCCTACGAGCAGTACTTC.